This TCR beta chain stems from a study of shared clonotypes between healthy human individuals. The trim removed 1 base at V and 10 bases at J, leaving 4 bases unmatched. This CDR3 is built from 13 residues. Germline V CDR1 and CDR2: KGHSH, LQKENI. Profiling relied on immunoSEQ multiplex PCR, and the TCRdb table lists in-frame clones only, not all of them. This sample has 2 million or so clones, with approximately 95% found just once. This clone occurred once. The antigen remains unidentified. Different DNA sequences within this sample yield the same CDR3. Study results and caveats: Between several donors, naive CD4 clonotypes were shared at a level of about 5%.

Input material: naive CD4+ T cells sorted from blood. Subset of the sample: CD45RA+ positively selected. The TCR comes from a man aged 18 to 30 in good health. The chain employs TRBV18 and TRBJ2-1; the match to TRBD1 covers 7 bases. CDR3 sequence (DNA): TGTGCCAGCTCACCACAGGGGGCAGGGGAGCAGTTCTTC. Protein: CASSPQGAGEQFF.